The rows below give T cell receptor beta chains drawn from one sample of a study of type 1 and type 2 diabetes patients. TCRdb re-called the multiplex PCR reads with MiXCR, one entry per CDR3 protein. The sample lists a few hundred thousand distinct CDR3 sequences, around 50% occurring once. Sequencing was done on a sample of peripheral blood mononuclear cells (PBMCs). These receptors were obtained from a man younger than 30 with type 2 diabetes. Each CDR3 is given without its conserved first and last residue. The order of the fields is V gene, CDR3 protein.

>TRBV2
ASSGGGHRKTSYEQY
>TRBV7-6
ASSDSSGRNEQF
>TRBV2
ASSRDGYNSPLH
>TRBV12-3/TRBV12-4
ASSLELAGERSECEQY
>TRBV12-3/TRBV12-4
ASNSGSSYEQY
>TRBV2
ASSTRGRNTEAF
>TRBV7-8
ASMGGPQETQY
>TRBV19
ASSIWDRENQPQH
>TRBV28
ASSLFRGGEAAQY
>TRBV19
ASSIELPNEQF
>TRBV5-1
ASSLAGALEETQY
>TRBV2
ASSGGAGEGAGELF
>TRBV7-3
ASSLQPGQGYEQY
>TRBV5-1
ASSLRRGTEAF
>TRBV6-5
ASSTLGGQGGYT
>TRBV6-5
ASGFDGQETQY
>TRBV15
ATSRGGGSNTEAF
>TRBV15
ATSRDKFGLSYGYT
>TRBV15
ATSDGNQPQH
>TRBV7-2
ASSLSDLNSPLH
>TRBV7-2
ASSLEGGRNQPQH
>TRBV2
ASRPGMNTEAF
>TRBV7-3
ASSLTSGGNTLH